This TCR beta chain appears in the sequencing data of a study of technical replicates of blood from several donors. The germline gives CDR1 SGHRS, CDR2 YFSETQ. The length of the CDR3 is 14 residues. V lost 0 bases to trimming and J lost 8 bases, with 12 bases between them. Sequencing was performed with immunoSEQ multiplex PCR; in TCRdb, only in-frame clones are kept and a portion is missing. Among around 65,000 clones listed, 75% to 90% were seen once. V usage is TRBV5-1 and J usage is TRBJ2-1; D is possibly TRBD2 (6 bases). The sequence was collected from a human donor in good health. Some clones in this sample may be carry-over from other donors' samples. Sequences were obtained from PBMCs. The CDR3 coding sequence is TGCGCCAGCAGCTTGGGACGAGCTAGCGATGAGCAGTTCTTC. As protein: CASSLGRASDEQFF.